The source of this TCR beta chain is a study of OX40 agonist ivuxolimab in advanced cancers. Study as a whole: Enrolled patients in dose escalation had cancers that were hepatocellular carcinoma, melanoma, renal cell or head and neck cancer.

Study observations and caveats: Several nonresponders also turned out to have low normalized T-cell clonal expansion. Clonal expansion from baseline to week 6 occurred in both CD4+ and CD8+ T cells.

Clones were read by immunoSEQ multiplex PCR, and TCRdb kept only the in-frame ones, dropping some. Found here are approximately 40,000 clones, roughly 83% of them singletons; the top ten hold approximately 22%. Germline values: CDR1 SGDLS, CDR2 YYNGEE. V was pared by 2 bases and J by 0 bases, with 8 bases of the junction left unmatched. The CDR3 consists of 16 residues. To note about this clone: The antigen is not known.

A history of autoimmune disease or systemic immunosuppression excluded patients. Sequencing was performed on CD4+ or CD8+ T cells sorted from blood, taken in a trial of the OX40 agonist ivuxolimab. V gene TRBV9 combines with J gene TRBJ2-7, with 7 bases matching TRBD1. The sequence derives from an adult with an advanced solid tumor such as melanoma, head and neck, liver or kidney cancer. CDR3 amino acids: CASSVGDRAGSYEQYF. DNA for the CDR3: TGTGCCAGCAGCGTGGGCGACAGGGCGGGCTCCTACGAGCAGTACTTC. Full variable domain (remainder filled in from reference TRBV9 and TRBJ2-7): DSGVTQTPKHLITATGQRVTLRCSPRSGDLSVYWYQQSLDQGLQFLIQYYNGEERAKGNILERFSAQQFPDLHSELNLSSLELGDSALYFCASSVGDRAGSYEQYFGPGTRLTVT.